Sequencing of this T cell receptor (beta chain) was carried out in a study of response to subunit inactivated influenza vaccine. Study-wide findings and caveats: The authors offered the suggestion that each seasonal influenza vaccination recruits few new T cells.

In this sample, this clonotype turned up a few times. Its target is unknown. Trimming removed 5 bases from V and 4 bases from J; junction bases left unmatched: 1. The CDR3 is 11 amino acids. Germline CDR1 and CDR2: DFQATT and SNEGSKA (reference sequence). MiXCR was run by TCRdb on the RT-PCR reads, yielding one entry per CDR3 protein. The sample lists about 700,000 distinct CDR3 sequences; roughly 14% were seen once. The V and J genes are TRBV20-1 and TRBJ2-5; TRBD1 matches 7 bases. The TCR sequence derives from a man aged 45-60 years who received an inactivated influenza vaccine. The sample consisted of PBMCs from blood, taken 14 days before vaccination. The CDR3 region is CSAYRGETQYF. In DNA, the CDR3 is TGCAGTGCTTACAGGGGAGAGACCCAGTACTTC.